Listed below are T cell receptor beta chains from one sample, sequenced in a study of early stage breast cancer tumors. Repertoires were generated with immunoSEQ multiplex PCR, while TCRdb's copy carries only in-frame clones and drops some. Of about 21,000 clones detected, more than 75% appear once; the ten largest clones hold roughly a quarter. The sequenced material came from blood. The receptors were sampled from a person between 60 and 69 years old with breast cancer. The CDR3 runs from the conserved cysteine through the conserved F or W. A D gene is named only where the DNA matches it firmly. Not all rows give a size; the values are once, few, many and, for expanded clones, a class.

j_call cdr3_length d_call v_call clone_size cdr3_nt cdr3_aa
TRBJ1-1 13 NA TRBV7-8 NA TGTGCCAGCAGCTTTTGGTTGAACACTGAAGCTTTCTTT CASSFWLNTEAFF
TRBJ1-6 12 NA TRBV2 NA TGTGCCAGCACAGGGTTCGGTTCACCCCTCCACTTT CASTGFGSPLHF
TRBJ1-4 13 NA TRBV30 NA TGTGCCTGGAATCGTGGGGCTAATGAAAAACTGTTTTTT CAWNRGANEKLFF
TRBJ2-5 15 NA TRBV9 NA TGTGCCAGCAGCCAAGATGAAGCGTTCCAAGAGACCCAGTACTTC CASSQDEAFQETQYF
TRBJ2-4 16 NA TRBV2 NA TGTGCCAGCACCCGGGACCTTGGGGGAGCCAAAAACATTCAGTACTTC CASTRDLGGAKNIQYF
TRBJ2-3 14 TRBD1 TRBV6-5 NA TGTGCCAGCAGTATAGGGGGCTCCTCGGATACGCAGTATTTT CASSIGGSSDTQYF
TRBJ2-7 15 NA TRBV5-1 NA TGCGCCAGCAGCTTGGGGAGGCAGCTCCCCTACGAGCAGTACTTC CASSLGRQLPYEQYF
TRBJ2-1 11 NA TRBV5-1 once TGCGCCAGCAGCACGTCACGGGAGCAGTTCTTC CASSTSREQFF
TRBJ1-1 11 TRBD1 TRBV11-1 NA TGTGCCAGCAGCTCGGACAGGGTTGCATTCTTT CASSSDRVAFF
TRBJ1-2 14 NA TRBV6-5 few TGTGCCAGCAGTTACTCCGGGACCAAACTGCCCTACACCTTC CASSYSGTKLPYTF
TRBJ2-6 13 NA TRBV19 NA TGTGCCAGTAGGACCACAGGGGCCAACGTCCTGACTTTC CASRTTGANVLTF
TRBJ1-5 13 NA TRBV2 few TGTGCCAGCAGTGCAGACGGATATCAAGCCCAGCATTTT CASSADGYQAQHF
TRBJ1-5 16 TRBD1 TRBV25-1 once TGTGCCAGCAGTGAAACTGGGACAGGGGATAATCAGCCCCAGCATTTT CASSETGTGDNQPQHF
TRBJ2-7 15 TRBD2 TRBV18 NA TGTGCCAGCTCACCACCAGCGGGAGAACCCTACGAGCAGTACTTC CASSPPAGEPYEQYF
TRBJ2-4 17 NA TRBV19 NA TGTGCCAGTAGTATATTAGGAAGAAAGGATGGCAAAAACATTCAGTACTTC CASSILGRKDGKNIQYF
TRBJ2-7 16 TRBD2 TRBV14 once TGTGCCAGCAGCCCCGGGGCTAGCGGGATCCTCTACGAGCAGTACTTC CASSPGASGILYEQYF
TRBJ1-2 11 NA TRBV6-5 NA TGTGCCAGCAGTTACGACAGGCGCTACACCTTC CASSYDRRYTF
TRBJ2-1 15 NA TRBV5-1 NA TGCGCCAGCAGCTTCGAGGACCTCTCCTACAATGAGCAGTTCTTC CASSFEDLSYNEQFF
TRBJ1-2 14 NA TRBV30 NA TGTGCCTGGAGTGACGTGGGGACTAACTATGGCTACACCTTC CAWSDVGTNYGYTF
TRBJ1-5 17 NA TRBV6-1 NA TGTGCCAGCAGTGAAGTTTGGTCAGGGGTCGGCAATCAGCCCCAGCATTTT CASSEVWSGVGNQPQHF
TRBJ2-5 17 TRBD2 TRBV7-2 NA TGTGCCAGCTCGCTAGAGGAGCGGGGGCCCCACGGGGAGACCCAGTACTTC CASSLEERGPHGETQYF
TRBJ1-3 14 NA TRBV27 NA TGTGCCAGCAGTCCCTTGCCGTTGGGGAGAACCATATATTTT CASSPLPLGRTIYF
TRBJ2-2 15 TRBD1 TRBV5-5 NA TGTGCCAGCACCTTGGGACAGGTGATCACCGGGGAGCTGTTTTTT CASTLGQVITGELFF
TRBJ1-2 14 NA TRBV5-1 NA TGCGCCAGCAGCTTGGAAGGCGGATACTATGGCTACACCTTC CASSLEGGYYGYTF
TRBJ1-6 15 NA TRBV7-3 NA TGTGCCAGCAGCTTAAATGGAAGAGATAATTCACCCCTCCACTTT CASSLNGRDNSPLHF
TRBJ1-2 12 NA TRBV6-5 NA TGTGCCAGCGTCGGTGGAGGTCGAGGCTACACCTTC CASVGGGRGYTF
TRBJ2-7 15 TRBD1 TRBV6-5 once TGTGCCAGCAGTTACGCTGACAGGGGACTCTACGAGCAGTACTTC CASSYADRGLYEQYF
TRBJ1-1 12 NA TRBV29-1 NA TGCAGCGTCGCAAACCCAGTCACTGAAGCTTTCTTT CSVANPVTEAFF
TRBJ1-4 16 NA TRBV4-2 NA TGTGCCAGCAGCCAAGGTGTGGCGGAAATCAATGAAAAACTGTTTTTT CASSQGVAEINEKLFF
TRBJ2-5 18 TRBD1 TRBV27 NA TGTGCCAGCAGTTTAACCAACAGGGGGATCACTCGGGGAGAGACCCAGTACTTC CASSLTNRGITRGETQYF
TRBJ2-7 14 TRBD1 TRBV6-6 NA TGTGCCAGCAGTTACTGGCAGGGGGCGCGGGAGCAGTACTTC CASSYWQGAREQYF
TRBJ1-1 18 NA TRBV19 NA TGTGCCAGTAGTATTGGTGGGGGGGGACAATCGTTGAACACTGAAGCTTTCTTT CASSIGGGGQSLNTEAFF
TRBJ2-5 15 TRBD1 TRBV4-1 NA TGCGCCAGCAGCCTAGAAGGACAGGGCGAAGAGACCCAGTACTTC CASSLEGQGEETQYF
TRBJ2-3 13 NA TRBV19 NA TGTGCCAGTAGGGCGCTAAGCACAGATACGCAGTATTTT CASRALSTDTQYF
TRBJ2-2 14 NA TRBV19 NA TGTGCCACTCGGGTAAGGAGCGTCACCGGGGAGCTGTTTTTT CATRVRSVTGELFF
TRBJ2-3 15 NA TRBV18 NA TGTGCCAGCTCAGCCACCATGGGTAGCACAGATACGCAGTATTTT CASSATMGSTDTQYF
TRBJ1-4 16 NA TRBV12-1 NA TGTGCCAGCAGCTTCCTCAGCACGGGGGGGAATGAAAAACTGTTTTTT CASSFLSTGGNEKLFF